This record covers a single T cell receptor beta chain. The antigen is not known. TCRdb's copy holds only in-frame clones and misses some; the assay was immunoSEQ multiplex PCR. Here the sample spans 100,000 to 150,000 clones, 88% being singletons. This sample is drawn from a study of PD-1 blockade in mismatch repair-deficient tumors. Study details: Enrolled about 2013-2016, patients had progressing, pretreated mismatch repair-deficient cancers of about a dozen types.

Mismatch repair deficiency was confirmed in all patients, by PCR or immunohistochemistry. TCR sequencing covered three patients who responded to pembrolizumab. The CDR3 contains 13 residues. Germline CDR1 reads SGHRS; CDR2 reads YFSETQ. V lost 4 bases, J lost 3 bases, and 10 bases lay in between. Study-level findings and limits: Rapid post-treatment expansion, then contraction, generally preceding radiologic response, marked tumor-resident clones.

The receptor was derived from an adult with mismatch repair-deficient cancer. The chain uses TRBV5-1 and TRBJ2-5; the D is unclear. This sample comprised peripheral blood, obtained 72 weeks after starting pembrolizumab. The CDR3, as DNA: TGCGCCAGCAGCCCGGATTTGGAAGAGACCCAGTACTTC. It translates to CASSPDLEETQYF.